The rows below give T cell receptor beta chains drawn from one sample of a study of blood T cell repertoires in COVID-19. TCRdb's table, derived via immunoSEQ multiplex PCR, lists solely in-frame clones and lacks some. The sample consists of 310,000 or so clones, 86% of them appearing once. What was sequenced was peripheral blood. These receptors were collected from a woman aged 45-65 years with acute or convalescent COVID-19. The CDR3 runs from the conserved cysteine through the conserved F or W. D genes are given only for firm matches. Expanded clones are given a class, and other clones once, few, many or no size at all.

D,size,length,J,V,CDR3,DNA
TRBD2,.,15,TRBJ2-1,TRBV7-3,CASSFPGLAGGEQFF,TGTGCCAGCAGCTTTCCGGGACTAGCGGGAGGTGAGCAGTTCTTC
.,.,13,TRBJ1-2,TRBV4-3,CASSQSRSYGYTF,TGCGCCAGCAGCCAAAGTCGGTCCTATGGCTACACCTTC
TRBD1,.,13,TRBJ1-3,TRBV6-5,CASSYSTGGEIYF,TGTGCCAGCAGTTACTCTACAGGGGGAGAGATATATTTT
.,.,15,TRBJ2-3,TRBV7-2,CASSLGLEGADTQYF,TGTGCCAGCAGCTTAGGACTAGAAGGGGCAGATACGCAGTATTTT
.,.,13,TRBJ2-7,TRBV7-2,CASSLGSGYEQYF,TGTGCCAGCAGCTTAGGGTCAGGATACGAGCAGTACTTC
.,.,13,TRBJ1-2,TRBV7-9,CASSQPGDYGYTF,TGTGCCAGCAGCCAGCCGGGGGACTATGGCTACACCTTC
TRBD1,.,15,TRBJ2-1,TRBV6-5,CASSYSGQGSNEQFF,TGTGCCAGCAGTTACTCAGGACAGGGAAGCAATGAGCAGTTCTTC
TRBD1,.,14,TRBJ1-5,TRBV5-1,CASSSGTGNQPQHF,TGCGCCAGCAGCTCCGGGACAGGCAATCAGCCCCAGCATTTT
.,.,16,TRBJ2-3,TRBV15,CATSRDRAASTDTQYF,TGTGCCACCAGCAGAGATCGAGCCGCTAGCACAGATACGCAGTATTTT
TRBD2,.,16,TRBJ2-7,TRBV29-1,CSVLPGLAGGLARQYF,TGCAGCGTTCTCCCGGGACTAGCGGGAGGGCTCGCGAGGCAGTACTTC
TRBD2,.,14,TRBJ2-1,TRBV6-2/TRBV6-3,CASSLLAGANEQFF,TGTGCCAGCAGTCTACTAGCGGGAGCAAATGAGCAGTTCTTC
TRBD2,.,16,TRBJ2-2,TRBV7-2,CASSLRSGRGSGELFF,TGTGCCAGCAGCTTACGTAGCGGGAGGGGGAGCGGGGAGCTGTTTTTT
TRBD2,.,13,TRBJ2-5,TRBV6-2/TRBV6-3,CASSPRGRETQYF,TGTGCCAGCAGCCCCCGCGGGAGGGAGACCCAGTACTTC
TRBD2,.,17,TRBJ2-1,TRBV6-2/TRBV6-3,CASSWTGRASRTNEQFF,TGTGCCAGCAGTTGGACGGGGAGGGCCAGCCGTACCAATGAGCAGTTCTTC
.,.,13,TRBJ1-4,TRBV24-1,CATSDLFSEKLFF,TGTGCCACCAGTGATTTGTTTAGTGAAAAACTGTTTTTT
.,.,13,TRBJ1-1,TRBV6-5,CASRPELNTEAFF,TGTGCCAGCAGACCGGAGCTGAACACTGAAGCTTTCTTT
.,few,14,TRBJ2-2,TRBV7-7,CASSPTSNTGELFF,TGTGCTAGCAGCCCGACTTCGAACACCGGGGAGCTGTTTTTT
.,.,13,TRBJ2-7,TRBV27,CASSLQVHYEQYF,TGTGCCAGCAGTTTACAGGTTCACTACGAGCAGTACTTC
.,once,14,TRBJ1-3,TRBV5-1,CASSPGVAGNTIYF,TGCGCCAGCAGCCCAGGGGTCGCTGGAAACACCATATATTTT
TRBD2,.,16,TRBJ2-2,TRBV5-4,CASSLGAGVSTGELFF,TGTGCCAGCAGCTTGGGAGCGGGAGTGAGTACCGGGGAGCTGTTTTTT
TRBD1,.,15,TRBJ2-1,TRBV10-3,CAIRDSRGPYNEQFF,TGTGCCATCAGAGATAGCAGGGGGCCCTACAATGAGCAGTTCTTC
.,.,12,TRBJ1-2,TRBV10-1,CASTSAPYGYTF,TGCGCCAGCACGAGTGCTCCCTATGGCTACACCTTC
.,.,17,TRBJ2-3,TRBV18,CASSPDYRHGGIDTQYF,TGTGCCAGCTCACCTGATTACAGGCACGGGGGAATAGATACGCAGTATTTT
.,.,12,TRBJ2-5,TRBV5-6,CASKSLKETQYF,TGTGCCAGCAAAAGCTTAAAAGAGACCCAGTACTTC
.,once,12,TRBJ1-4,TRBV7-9,CASSLLGEKLFF,TGTGCCAGCAGCTTATTGGGCGAAAAACTGTTTTTT
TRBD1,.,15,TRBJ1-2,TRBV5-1,CASSLQGDENYGYTF,TGCGCCAGCAGCTTACAGGGGGATGAGAACTATGGCTACACCTTC
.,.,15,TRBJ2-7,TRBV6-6,CASSSRDFPPREQYF,TGTGCCAGCAGTTCCCGGGACTTCCCTCCGCGGGAGCAGTACTTC
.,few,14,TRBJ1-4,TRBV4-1,CASRLGGESEKLFF,TGCGCCAGCAGGCTGGGGGGGGAGTCTGAAAAACTGTTTTTT
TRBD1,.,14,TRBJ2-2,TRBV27,CATRRGQGAGELFF,TGTGCCACCAGGCGGGGACAGGGGGCCGGGGAGCTGTTTTTT
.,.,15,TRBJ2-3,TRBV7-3,CASSSDTGGTDTQYF,TGTGCCAGCAGCTCAGATACCGGGGGCACAGATACGCAGTATTTT
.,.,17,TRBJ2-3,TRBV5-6,CASSPPLWEASTDTQYF,TGTGCCAGCAGCCCACCGTTATGGGAGGCAAGCACAGATACGCAGTATTTT
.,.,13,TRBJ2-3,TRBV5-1,CASSLEPSDTQYF,TGCGCCAGCAGCTTGGAACCTAGCGATACGCAGTATTTT
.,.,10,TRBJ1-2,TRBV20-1,CSTEGFGYTF,TGCAGTACGGAGGGATTTGGCTACACCTTC
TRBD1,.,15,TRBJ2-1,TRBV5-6,CASSWGTGNGNEQFF,TGTGCCAGCAGCTGGGGGACAGGGAATGGCAATGAGCAGTTCTTC
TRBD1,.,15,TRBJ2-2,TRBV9,CASSAQGAYTGELFF,TGTGCCAGCAGCGCACAGGGGGCATACACCGGGGAGCTGTTTTTT
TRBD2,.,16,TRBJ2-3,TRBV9,CASSVNERGSTDTQYF,TGTGCCAGCAGCGTAAATGAGCGGGGGAGCACAGATACGCAGTATTTT
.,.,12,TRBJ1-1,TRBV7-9,CASSLYGTEAFF,TGTGCCAGCAGCCTGTACGGGACTGAAGCTTTCTTT
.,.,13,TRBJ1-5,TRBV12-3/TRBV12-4,CASSGQLPEPQHF,TGTGCCAGCAGCGGACAGCTCCCCGAGCCCCAGCATTTT
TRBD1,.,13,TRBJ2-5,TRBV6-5,CASSRQGWETQYF,TGTGCCAGCAGTAGACAGGGGTGGGAGACCCAGTACTTC
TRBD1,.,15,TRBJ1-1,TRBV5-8,CASSRRGQLNTEAFF,TGTGCCAGCAGCAGAAGGGGACAGTTGAACACTGAAGCTTTCTTT
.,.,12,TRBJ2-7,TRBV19,CASSMGNYEQYF,TGTGCCAGTAGTATGGGCAACTACGAGCAGTACTTC
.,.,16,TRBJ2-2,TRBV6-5,CASSYEWQGRTGELFF,TGTGCCAGCAGTTATGAGTGGCAGGGAAGGACCGGGGAGCTGTTTTTT
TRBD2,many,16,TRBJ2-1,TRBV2,CASSGALAASYNEQFF,TGTGCCAGCAGTGGAGCACTAGCGGCCTCCTACAATGAGCAGTTCTTC
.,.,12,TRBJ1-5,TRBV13,CASSTGGQPQHF,TGTGCCAGCAGTACCGGAGGTCAGCCCCAGCATTTT
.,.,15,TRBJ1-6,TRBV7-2,CASSLVSTDNSPLHF,TGTGCCAGCAGCTTAGTCAGTACAGATAATTCACCCCTCCACTTT
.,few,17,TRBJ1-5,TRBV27,CASRKTGGTGSNQPQHF,TGTGCCAGCAGAAAAACGGGGGGCACAGGTAGCAATCAGCCCCAGCATTTT
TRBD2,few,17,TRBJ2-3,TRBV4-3,CASSPRTSGSYTDTQYF,TGCGCCAGCAGCCCGAGGACTAGCGGGAGCTACACAGATACGCAGTATTTT
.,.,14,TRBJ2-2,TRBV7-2,CASSLMASTGELFF,TGTGCCAGCAGCTTAATGGCTTCCACCGGGGAGCTGTTTTTT